This TCR beta chain was obtained from a study of blood T cells in healthy people across ages. A second about 6 to 12 cycle PCR used barcoded and J-beta primers. MiXCR, run by TCRdb on the 5' RACE reads, gives a single entry per CDR3 protein. Of about 1.1 million distinct CDR3 sequences in the sample, around two fifths were seen once. The sample consisted of blood. The clonotype was recovered from a man aged 18-30 years in good health.

The CDR3 nucleotides are TGCGCCAGCAGCCCTTTATCTGCGGGGACAGGGGACAATGAGCAGTACTTC. Protein: CASSPLSAGTGDNEQYF. The rearrangement links TRBV5-1 to TRBJ2-5, with 10 bases identical to TRBD1. V shed 4 bases, J shed 11 bases, and the junction held 20 bases outside the gene matches. CDR3 length equals 17 residues. Germline loops: CDR1 SGHRS, CDR2 YFSETQ.